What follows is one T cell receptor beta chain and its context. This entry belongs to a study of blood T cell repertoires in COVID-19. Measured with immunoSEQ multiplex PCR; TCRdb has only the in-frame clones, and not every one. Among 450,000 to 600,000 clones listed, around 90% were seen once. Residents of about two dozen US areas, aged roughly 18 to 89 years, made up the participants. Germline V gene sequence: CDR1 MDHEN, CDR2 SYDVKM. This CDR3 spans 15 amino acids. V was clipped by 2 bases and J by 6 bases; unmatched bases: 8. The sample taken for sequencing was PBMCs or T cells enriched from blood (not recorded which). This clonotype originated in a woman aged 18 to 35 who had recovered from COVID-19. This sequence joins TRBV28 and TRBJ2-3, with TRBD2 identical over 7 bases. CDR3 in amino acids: CASSLRTSGADTQYF. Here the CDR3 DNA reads TGTGCCAGCAGTTTACGGACCAGCGGGGCTGATACGCAGTATTTT.